This T cell receptor beta chain was recorded in a study of control samples from healthy donors and cancer patients. The repertoire was sequenced with immunoSEQ multiplex PCR; TCRdb's copy has only in-frame clones and lacks some. The sample lists approximately 230,000 clones; roughly four fifths were seen once. The origin of this receptor is a woman in her fifties or sixties with lung cancer. Sequencing was performed on PBMCs.

The CDR3 here is CASSFYGSITEAFF. CDR3 DNA: TGTGCCAGCAGTTTCTACGGGTCTATCACTGAAGCTTTCTTT. The chain couples TRBV27 to TRBJ1-1; no clear D. Trimming pared 3 bases from V and 4 bases from J, leaving 12 bases between. The CDR3 is made up of 14 amino acids. The germline gives CDR1 MNHEY, CDR2 SMNVEV (reference sequence).